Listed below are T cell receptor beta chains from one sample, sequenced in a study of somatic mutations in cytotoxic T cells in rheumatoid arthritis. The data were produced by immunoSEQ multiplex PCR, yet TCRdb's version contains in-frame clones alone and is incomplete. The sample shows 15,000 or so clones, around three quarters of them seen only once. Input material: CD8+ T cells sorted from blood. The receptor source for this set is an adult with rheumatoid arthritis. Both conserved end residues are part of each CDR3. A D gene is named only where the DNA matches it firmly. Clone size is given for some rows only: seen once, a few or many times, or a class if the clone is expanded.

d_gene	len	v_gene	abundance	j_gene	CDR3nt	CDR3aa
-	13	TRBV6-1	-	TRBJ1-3	TGTGCCAGCCGAGGGGGATCGGGAAACACCATATATTTT	CASRGGSGNTIYF
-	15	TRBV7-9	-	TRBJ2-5	TGTGCCAGCAGCTTAGCGCAAGTAGGGATAGAGACCCAGTACTTC	CASSLAQVGIETQYF
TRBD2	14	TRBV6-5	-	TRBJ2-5	TGTGCCAGCAGCGGCGGGGGGTACCAAGAGACCCAGTACTTC	CASSGGGYQETQYF
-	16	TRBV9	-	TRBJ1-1	TGTGCCAGCAGTGATCCCCCGCGGTTTATGAACACTGAAGCTTTCTTT	CASSDPPRFMNTEAFF
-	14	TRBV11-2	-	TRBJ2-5	TGTGCCAGCAGCCCAAACAGGGTCGGGGAGACCCAGTACTTC	CASSPNRVGETQYF
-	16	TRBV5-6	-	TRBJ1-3	TGTGCCAGCAGTACCGAAGGGACCTTCTCTGGAAACACCATATATTTT	CASSTEGTFSGNTIYF
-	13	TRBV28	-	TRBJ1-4	TGTGCCAGCAGAACGGGCGGGAGGGAAAAACTGTTTTTT	CASRTGGREKLFF
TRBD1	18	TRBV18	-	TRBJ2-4	TGTGCCAGCTCACCACTGGGGACAGACCCTGTAGCCAAAAACATTCAGTACTTC	CASSPLGTDPVAKNIQYF
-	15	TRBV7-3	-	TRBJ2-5	TGTGCCAGCAGCTTAACGGGAAGAGGGGGGGAGACCCAGTACTTC	CASSLTGRGGETQYF
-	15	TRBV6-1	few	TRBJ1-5	TGTGCCAGCAGTGAAAGTTTTGGCGGGAATCAGCCCCAGCATTTT	CASSESFGGNQPQHF
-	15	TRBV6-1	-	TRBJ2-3	TGTGCCAGCAGTGATGGAGTTGTCTCCACAGATACGCAGTATTTT	CASSDGVVSTDTQYF
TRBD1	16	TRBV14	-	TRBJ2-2	TGTGCCAGCAGCCAAGGGGGGACAGCTAACACCGGGGAGCTGTTTTTT	CASSQGGTANTGELFF
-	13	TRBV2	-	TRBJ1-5	TGTGCCAGCAGTGTCAGTTATTATCAGCCCCAGCATTTT	CASSVSYYQPQHF
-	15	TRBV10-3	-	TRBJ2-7	TGTGCCATCAATTCCCGGCGCGACAGGTTCTACGAGCAGTACTTC	CAINSRRDRFYEQYF
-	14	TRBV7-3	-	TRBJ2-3	TGTGCCAGCAGCCCCGGGGGCGAGGGAGATACGCAGTATTTT	CASSPGGEGDTQYF
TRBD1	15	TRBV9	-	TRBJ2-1	TGTGCCAGCAGCGACCGGGACAGGGACGTCAATGAGCAGTTCTTC	CASSDRDRDVNEQFF
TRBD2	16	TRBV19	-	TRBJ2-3	TGTGCCAGTACCCAACTAGCGGGGGGATACACAGATACGCAGTATTTT	CASTQLAGGYTDTQYF
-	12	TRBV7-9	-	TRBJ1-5	TGTGCCAGCAGCTTGGGGAGGCAGCCCCAGCATTTT	CASSLGRQPQHF
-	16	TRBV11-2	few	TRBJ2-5	TGTGCCAGCAGCCTATCTCTCTTACGAGACCAAGAGACCCAGTACTTC	CASSLSLLRDQETQYF
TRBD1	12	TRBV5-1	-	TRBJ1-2	TGCGCCAGCAGCGGGGGACAGTATGGCTACACCTTC	CASSGGQYGYTF
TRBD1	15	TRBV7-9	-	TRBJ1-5	TGTGCCAGCAGCTTAGACCGGGACAGTGGACAGCCCCAGCATTTT	CASSLDRDSGQPQHF
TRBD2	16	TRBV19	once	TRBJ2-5	TGTGCCAGTAGTTCCCCTTGGGGACTAGCAGAGGAGACCCAGTACTTC	CASSSPWGLAEETQYF
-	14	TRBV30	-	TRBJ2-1	TGTGCCTGGAGTGTATTACTAGAGGGCAATGAGCAGTTCTTC	CAWSVLLEGNEQFF
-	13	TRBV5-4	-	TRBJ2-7	TGTGCCAGCAGGAGGGAGAGCTCCTACGAGCAGTACTTC	CASRRESSYEQYF
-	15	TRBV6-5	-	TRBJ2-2	TGTGCCAGCAGTTACTCTACGGACAACACCGGGGAGCTGTTTTTT	CASSYSTDNTGELFF
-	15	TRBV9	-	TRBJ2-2	TGTGCCAGCAGCGTAGGCGGAAGGGGCGGCGGGGAGCTGTTTTTT	CASSVGGRGGGELFF